This T cell receptor beta chain was identified in a study of CD8 T cells in ankylosing spondylitis. Overall study findings and caveats: A TCR beta motif of roughly eight highly homologous variants appeared characteristic of ankylosing spondylitis blood.

TCRdb reprocessed the 5' RACE reads with MiXCR, giving one entry per CDR3 protein. Altogether approximately 520,000 distinct CDR3 sequences are present, under 5.5% being singletons, with the ten largest covering around 3.6%. This clonotype was seen many times. Its antigen is still unknown. The receptor was isolated from a male donor with ankylosing spondylitis. Material for sequencing was blood, either unsorted or a sorted T cell fraction (not recorded which).

CDR3 bases: TGTGCCAGCAACGGAATCCGAACCATATATTTT. Its translation is CASNGIRTIYF. J is TRBJ1-3 and V is TRBV28, with D unresolved. Trimming pared 7 bases from V and 10 bases from J, leaving 11 bases between. The CDR3 extends over 11 amino acids. Germline CDR1 reads MDHEN; CDR2 reads SYDVKM.